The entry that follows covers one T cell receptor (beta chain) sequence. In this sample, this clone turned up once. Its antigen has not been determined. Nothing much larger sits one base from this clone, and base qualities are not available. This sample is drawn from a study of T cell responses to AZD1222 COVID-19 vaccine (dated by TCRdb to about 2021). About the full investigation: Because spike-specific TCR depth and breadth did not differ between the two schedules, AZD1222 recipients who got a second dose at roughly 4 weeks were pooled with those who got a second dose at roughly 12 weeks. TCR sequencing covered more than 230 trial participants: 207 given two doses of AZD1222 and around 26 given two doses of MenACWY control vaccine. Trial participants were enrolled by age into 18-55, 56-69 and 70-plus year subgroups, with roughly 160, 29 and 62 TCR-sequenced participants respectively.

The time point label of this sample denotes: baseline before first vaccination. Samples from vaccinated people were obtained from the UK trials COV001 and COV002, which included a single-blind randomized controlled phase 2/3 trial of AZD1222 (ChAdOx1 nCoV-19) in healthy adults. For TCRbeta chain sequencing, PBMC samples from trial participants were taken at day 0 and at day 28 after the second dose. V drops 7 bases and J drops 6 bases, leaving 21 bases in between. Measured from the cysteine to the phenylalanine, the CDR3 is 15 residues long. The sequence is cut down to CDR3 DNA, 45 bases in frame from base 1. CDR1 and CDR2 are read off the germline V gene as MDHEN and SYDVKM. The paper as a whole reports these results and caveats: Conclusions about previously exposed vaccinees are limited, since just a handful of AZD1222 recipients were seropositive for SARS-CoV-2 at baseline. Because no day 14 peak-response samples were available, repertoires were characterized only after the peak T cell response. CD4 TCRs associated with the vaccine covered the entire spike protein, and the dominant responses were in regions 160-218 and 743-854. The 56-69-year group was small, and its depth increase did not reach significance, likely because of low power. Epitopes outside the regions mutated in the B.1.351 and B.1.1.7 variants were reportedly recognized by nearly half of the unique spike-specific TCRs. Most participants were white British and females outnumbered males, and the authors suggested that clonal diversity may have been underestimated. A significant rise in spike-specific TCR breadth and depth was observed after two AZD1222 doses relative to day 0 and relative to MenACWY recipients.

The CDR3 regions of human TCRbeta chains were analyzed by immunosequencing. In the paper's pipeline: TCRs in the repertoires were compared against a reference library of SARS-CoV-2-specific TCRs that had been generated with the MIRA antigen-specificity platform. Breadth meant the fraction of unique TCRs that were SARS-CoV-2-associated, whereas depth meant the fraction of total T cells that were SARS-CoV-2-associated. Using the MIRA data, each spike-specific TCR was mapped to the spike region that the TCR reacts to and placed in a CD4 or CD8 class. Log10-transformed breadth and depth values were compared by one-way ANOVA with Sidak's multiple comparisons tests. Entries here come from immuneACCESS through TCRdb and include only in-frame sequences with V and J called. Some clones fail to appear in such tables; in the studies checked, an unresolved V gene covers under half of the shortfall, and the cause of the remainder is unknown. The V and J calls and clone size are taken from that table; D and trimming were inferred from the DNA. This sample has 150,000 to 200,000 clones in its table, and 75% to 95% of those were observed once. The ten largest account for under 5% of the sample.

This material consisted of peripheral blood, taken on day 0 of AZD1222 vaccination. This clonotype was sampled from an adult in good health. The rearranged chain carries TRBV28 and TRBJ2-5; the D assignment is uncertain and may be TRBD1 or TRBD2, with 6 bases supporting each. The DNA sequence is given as TGTGCCAGCACTCTAAGGGGACGAGGGGGGAAGACCCAGTACTTC. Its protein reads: CASTLRGRGGKTQYF.